This paragraph covers one T cell receptor beta chain sequence. This CDR3 comprises 14 residues. In germline, CDR1 is MDHEN, CDR2 SYDVKM. Between the trimmed V and J ends, which lost 7 bases and 0 bases, there was a span of 12 bases. The data were taken from a study of blood T cell repertoires in COVID-19. Study as a whole: Material from acute and convalescent COVID-19 was sourced from the United States, Italy and Spain.

As originally analysed: Reference gene primer amplification gave estimated nucleated cell counts. TCRdb's table, derived via immunoSEQ multiplex PCR, lists solely in-frame clones and lacks some. V and J calls and clone size are as listed in that table; D and trimming were resolved from the DNA. This sample has 150,000 or so clones, with around nine tenths found just once. The V gene is TRBV28, the J gene TRBJ1-1; D not resolved. The sequence came from a human donor in a cohort sampled during active COVID-19. Sequenced material: peripheral blood. Here the CDR3 reads CASNPQTVNTEAFF. The DNA of the CDR3 is TGTGCCAGCAATCCCCAAACAGTGAACACTGAAGCTTTCTTT.